The clone carrying this T cell receptor beta chain has ten or more counts. Its specificity is unknown. TCRdb called the reads again in MiXCR, with one record for every CDR3 protein. Here the sample spans some 120,000 distinct CDR3 sequences, around 9.1% being singletons. The CDR3 extends over 17 amino acids. Trimming cost V 0 bases and J 5 bases, with 14 bases left between them. Germline V lookup: CDR1 MNHEY, CDR2 SVGAGI. This sample was included in a study of T cell repertoires in cytomegalovirus infection. Study details: Matching HLA type and CMV infection were both indicated by public TCR beta signatures.

Regarding the study as a whole: Of the TCR beta families, the public ones yielded a cumulative frequency that identified carriers of CMV plus the relevant HLA. HLA-C-restricted CMV-specific TCR beta clonotypes prevailed in the ex vivo response.

This TCR was sampled from a human donor in good health (CMV status not recorded). Some clones in this sample may be carry-over from other donors' samples. What was sequenced was PBMCs, sequenced either directly or after in vitro stimulation (not recorded which). This chain uses TRBV6-5 with TRBJ1-6; no reliable D call. CDR3 loop: CASSYSKGGIDNSPLHF. The CDR3 DNA is TGTGCCAGCAGTTACTCGAAGGGAGGAATTGATAATTCACCCCTCCACTTT.